Below, 22 T cell receptor beta chains from the same sample are listed, as sequenced in a study of blood T cell repertoires in COVID-19. TCRdb's table, derived via immunoSEQ multiplex PCR, lists solely in-frame clones and lacks some. This table holds more than 20,000 clones, 60% to 85% found once. Sequences were obtained from peripheral blood. The receptor set was obtained from a man older than 75 with active or convalescent COVID-19.

V gene TRBV18 combines with J gene TRBJ2-4; a weak D match, TRBD2 (5 bases). V was shortened by 3 bases and J by 6 bases, with 9 bases between the two germline ends. CDR1 is KGHSH, CDR2 LQKENI, per germline. This CDR3 is 13 amino acids long. This chain's CDR3 is CASSPGEGNIQYF. In nucleotides, the CDR3 is TGTGCCAGCTCACCCGGGGAAGGAAACATTCAGTACTTC.

This clone was recorded only once. The chain is built from TRBV24-1 and TRBJ1-2, with D tentatively TRBD1 (5 bases). Trimming took off 11 bases at V and 5 bases at J, with 17 bases between the two ends. Germline lookup yields CDR1 KGHDR and CDR2 SFDVKD. The CDR3 loop spans 13 amino acids. In nucleotides, the CDR3 is TGTGCCATAACCAGGGCAGGGTCATATGGCTACACCTTC. Its protein product is CAITRAGSYGYTF.

This chain connects TRBV7-8 to TRBJ2-1; D gene ambiguous. The CDR3 length is 15 residues. Germline assignment: CDR1 SGHVS and CDR2 FQNEAQ. V was cut by 5 bases and J by 0 bases, with 11 bases left in between. Written as DNA, the CDR3 is TGTGCCAGCAGCGTTAAGAGCTACTCCTACAATGAGCAGTTCTTC. Protein: CASSVKSYSYNEQFF.

This chain connects TRBV28 to TRBJ2-3; 7 bases line up with TRBD1. This CDR3 spans 15 amino acids. CDR1 and CDR2 from the germline V gene are MDHEN and SYDVKM. V shed 6 bases and J 1 base; nucleotides not matched to a gene: 7. The chain's CDR3 is CASRPGGSGTDTQYF. In nucleotides, the CDR3 is TGTGCCAGCAGGCCAGGGGGAAGTGGCACAGATACGCAGTATTTT.

This chain links TRBV15 with TRBJ2-3, with TRBD2 identical over 8 bases. The CDR3 has 16 residues. CDR1 and CDR2 (germline): LNHNV, YYDKDF (reference sequence). J gave up 0 bases and V 0 bases, and 2 bases lay outside the gene matches. The CDR3 loop reads CATSRDGGASTDTQYF. In DNA form, the CDR3 reads TGTGCCACCAGCAGAGACGGGGGGGCTAGCACAGATACGCAGTATTTT.

This clone has only one observation. The chain is built from TRBV5-6 and TRBJ1-5; D remains ambiguous. CDR1 and CDR2 from the germline V gene are SGHDT and YYEEEE. The CDR3 length is 12 residues. V lost 1 base to trimming and J lost 4 bases, with 3 bases between them. Written as DNA, the CDR3 is TGTGCCAGCAGCTTGACAAATCAGCCCCAGCATTTT. Protein sequence: CASSLTNQPQHF.

In this sample, this clone turned up once. The chain employs TRBV5-6 and TRBJ2-7; TRBD1 matches at 7 bases. Germline CDR1 reads SGHDT; CDR2 reads YYEEEE. The CDR3 sequence is 14 residues long. The junction had 7 bases not matched to a gene; V was cut back by 2 bases and J by 5 bases. CDR3: CASSFLGQFDEQYF. For the CDR3, the DNA is TGTGCCAGCAGCTTCCTGGGACAGTTCGACGAGCAGTACTTC.

The chain combines TRBV27 with TRBJ1-5; 9 nucleotides match TRBD1. V lost 6 bases, J lost 9 bases, and 3 bases stayed unmatched. CDR3 size: 12 residues. Germline CDR1 is MNHEY and CDR2 is SMNVEV (reference sequence). CDR3 nucleotide sequence: TGTGCCAGCAGGACAGGGGGGAGGCCCCAGCATTTT. It encodes CASRTGGRPQHF.

The chain carries TRBV4-2 and TRBJ2-3; 9 bases are shared with TRBD2. The length of the CDR3 is 16 residues. The germline gives CDR1 LGHNA, CDR2 YNFKEQ. The ends lost 0 bases at V and 7 bases at J; junction bases unmatched: 8. The CDR3 loop reads CASSQDLGGGAYTQYF. Here the CDR3 DNA reads TGTGCCAGCAGCCAAGATCTTGGCGGGGGGGCTTATACGCAGTATTTT.

The chain recombines TRBV3-1 (or the pseudogene TRBV3-2) with TRBJ1-2; weak D call: TRBD1 (6 bases). Trimming took off 4 bases at V and 8 bases at J, with 14 bases between the two ends. Germline V gene data show CDR1 as LGHDT and CDR2 as YNNKEL (reference sequence). This CDR3 has 13 amino acids. This CDR3 is CASSLPDRGGYTF. DNA of the CDR3: TGTGCCAGCAGCCTCCCGGACAGAGGAGGCTACACCTTC.

The rearrangement uses TRBV4-3 and TRBJ2-1; D gene unclear. The germline CDR1 and CDR2 sequences are LGHNA and YSLEER. V was shortened by 0 bases and J by 0 bases, with 6 bases between the two germline ends. This CDR3 region has 15 residues. CDR3 protein: CASSQDSRSYNEQFF. In DNA form, the CDR3 reads TGCGCCAGCAGCCAAGATTCCCGCTCCTACAATGAGCAGTTCTTC.

This chain links TRBV6-6 with TRBJ2-6, with 7 positions matching TRBD2. Trimming cost V 5 bases and J 0 bases; bases outside gene matches: 19. The CDR3 is 21 amino acids. Looked up from germline, CDR1 is MNHNY and CDR2 is SVGAGI (reference sequence). CDR3 sequence (DNA): TGTGCCAGCAGTCCCCGGAGGGAGGGCTTTGTTACGAGCTCTGGGGCCAACGTCCTGACTTTC. Translation gives CASSPRREGFVTSSGANVLTF.

The V call is TRBV12-1, the J call TRBJ2-7; no check of the table's D call, TRBD1, against the DNA was made. TRBV12-1 is designated a pseudogene. The CDR3 extends over 15 amino acids. CDR3 DNA sequence: TGTGCCAGCAGCTTTGCTCCGGACAGTTCCTACGAGCAGTACTTC. Its translation is CASSFAPDSSYEQYF.

The rearrangement uses TRBV9 and TRBJ2-2; 9 nucleotides align to TRBD1. Losses at the gene ends were 0 bases for V and 3 bases for J; bases not matched to a gene: 0. CDR3 length equals 15 residues. Germline CDR1 is SGDLS and CDR2 is YYNGEE. The chain's CDR3 is CASSVGQGDTGELFF. CDR3 DNA sequence: TGTGCCAGCAGCGTAGGACAGGGGGACACCGGGGAGCTGTTTTTT.

The chain has TRBV19 and TRBJ1-6; 7 bases line up with TRBD1. CDR1 LNHDA and CDR2 SQIVND come from the germline V gene (reference sequence). J was trimmed by 6 bases and V by 4 bases; bases with no gene match: 6. There are 15 residues in the CDR3. CDR3 sequence reads: CASSRRDRSNSPLHF. DNA of the CDR3: TGTGCCAGTAGTAGAAGGGACAGAAGTAATTCACCCCTCCACTTT.

The chain recombines TRBV28 with TRBJ1-4; no clear D gene. Germline lookup yields CDR1 MDHEN and CDR2 SYDVKM. There are 15 residues in the CDR3. The germline V and J ends were trimmed by 6 bases and 10 bases, with 21 bases remaining between them. The DNA for the CDR3 is TGTGCCAGCAGCCCCACCCGGGCGGGTCGGTTAAAACTGTTTTTT. This encodes CASSPTRAGRLKLFF.

This clone was picked up one time. The chain has TRBV6-2 or TRBV6-3 and TRBJ2-1; D is possibly TRBD2 (5 bases). The CDR3 spans 11 residues. Trimming took off 3 bases at V and 8 bases at J, with 5 bases between the two ends. The germline V gene has CDR1 MNHEY and CDR2 SVGEGT. CDR3 in amino acids: CASSYSDEQFF. In nucleotides, the CDR3 is TGTGCCAGCAGTTATAGCGATGAGCAGTTCTTC.

In DNA form, the CDR3 reads TGTGCCAGCTCAGCCACTAGCGGGTACTCCTACGAGCAGTACTTC. Amino acid sequence: CASSATSGYSYEQYF. V and J are TRBV18 and TRBJ2-7, with 9 bases that match TRBD2. Germline V CDR1 and CDR2: KGHSH, LQKENI. This CDR3 contains 15 residues. The ends lost 5 bases at V and 0 bases at J; junction bases unmatched: 5. The full variable domain, with the rest looked up from reference TRBV18 and TRBJ2-7, is NAGVMQNPRHLVRRRGQEARLRCSPMKGHSHVYWYRQLPEEGLKFMVYLQKENIIDESGMPKERFSAEFPKEGPSILRIQQVVRGDSAAYFCASSATSGYSYEQYFGPGTRLTVT.

The J gene is TRBJ2-7, the V gene TRBV28, with 12 bases that match TRBD2. After removal of 2 bases from V and 6 bases from J, the junction contained 11 bases not matched to a gene. Germline V gives CDR1 MDHEN, CDR2 SYDVKM. CDR3 length equals 17 residues. As DNA, the CDR3 is TGTGCCAGCAGTTTAATCGGACTAGCGGGACGAAGGGGCGAGCAGTACTTC. Amino acids: CASSLIGLAGRRGEQYF. The full variable domain, in which reference TRBV28 and TRBJ2-7 provide the parts outside the CDR3, is DVKVTQSSRYLVKRTGEKVFLECVQDMDHENMFWYRQDPGLGLRLIYFSYDVKMKEKGDIPEGYSVSREKKERFSLILESASTNQTSMYLCASSLIGLAGRRGEQYFGPGTRLTVT.

The table lists this clone with a few counts. V usage is TRBV9 and J usage is TRBJ1-2; 7 bases fit TRBD1. Germline CDR1 reads SGDLS; CDR2 reads YYNGEE. Germline trimming cut 2 bases from V and 5 bases from J; bases unmatched to any gene: 12. CDR3 size: 16 residues. The CDR3 nucleotides read TGTGCCAGCAGCGTCCGCCCGGGAGGGGGCGTTTATGGCTACACCTTC. It yields the protein CASSVRPGGGVYGYTF.

This clone was seen a few times. This chain links TRBV7-2 with TRBJ1-2; D may be TRBD1 (5 bases). The CDR3 runs 15 residues. Trimming took 6 bases from V and 4 from J, leaving 18 bases between them. Germline V lookup: CDR1 SGHTA, CDR2 FQGNSA. The CDR3 protein is CASRPGRGGPYGYTF. As DNA, the CDR3 is TGTGCCAGCAGACCGGGGAGGGGAGGACCCTATGGCTACACCTTC. Supplemented by reference TRBV7-2 and TRBJ1-2, the full variable domain reads GAGVSQSPSNKVTEKGKDVELRCDPISGHTALYWYRQSLGQGLEFLIYFQGNSAPDKSGLPSDRFSAERTGGSVSTLTIQRTQQEDSAVYLCASRPGRGGPYGYTFGSGTRLTVV.

In this sample, this clone turned up a few times. CDR3 nucleotide sequence: TGTGCCAGCAGCTTAGTACAGTTGAACCGCGGCTACACCTTC. Translating it yields CASSLVQLNRGYTF. The chain couples TRBV11-2 to TRBJ1-2; D is uncertain. V gave up 1 base and J gave up 8 bases, with 14 bases separating them. The CDR3 sequence is 14 residues long. Germline V CDR1 and CDR2: SGHAT, FQNNGV. Complete variable domain (other parts from reference TRBV11-2 and TRBJ1-2): EAGVAQSPRYKIIEKRQSVAFWCNPISGHATLYWYQQILGQGPKLLIQFQNNGVVDDSQLPKDRFSAERLKGVDSTLKIQPAKLEDSAVYLCASSLVQLNRGYTFGSGTRLTVV.